A single sample gave rise to the 29 T cell receptor beta chains below, sequenced in a study of shared clonotypes between healthy human individuals. Profiling relied on immunoSEQ multiplex PCR, and the TCRdb table lists in-frame clones only, not all of them. The sample has more than 1,200,000 clones; just under 99% are singletons. The sample was naive CD4+ T cells sorted from blood. Documented subset: CD45RA+ positively selected. These receptors were taken from a young man in good health.

The chain is built from TRBV28 and TRBJ1-4, with D uncertain. CDR3 length equals 17 residues. Trimming left V 3 bases short and J 4 bases short, with 18 bases between. The germline CDR1 and CDR2 sequences are MDHEN and SYDVKM. The CDR3 is CASSFPTIDTHNEKLFF. For the CDR3, the DNA is TGTGCCAGCAGTTTCCCCACGATCGACACACATAATGAAAAACTGTTTTTT.

V is TRBV4-1 and J is TRBJ1-1; no clear D gene. The length of the CDR3 is 15 residues. V was trimmed by 0 bases and J by 7 bases, leaving 15 bases between them. CDR1 and CDR2 from the germline V gene are MGHRA and YSYEKL. This CDR3 is CASSQDTAARDEAFF. Here the CDR3 DNA reads TGCGCCAGCAGCCAAGATACGGCGGCGCGGGATGAAGCTTTCTTT.

The chain uses TRBV5-1 and TRBJ1-1, with 7 bases aligning to TRBD1. Germline assignment: CDR1 SGHRS and CDR2 YFSETQ. The CDR3 covers 16 residues. Unmatched junction bases numbered 12, after V lost 3 bases and J lost 4 bases. This CDR3 is CASSSTGSQLGTEAFF. The CDR3 region has the DNA TGCGCCAGCAGCTCGACAGGGTCCCAGCTCGGCACTGAAGCTTTCTTT.

The gene calls are TRBV7-2 and TRBJ2-2, with 10 bases lining up with TRBD2. V was pared by 0 bases and J by 5 bases, with 6 bases of the junction left unmatched. In germline, CDR1 is SGHTA, CDR2 FQGNSA. CDR3 length: 17 residues. The CDR3 loop reads CASSLAPSGRSTGELFF. The CDR3 DNA follows: TGTGCCAGCAGCTTAGCTCCTAGCGGGAGAAGTACCGGGGAGCTGTTTTTT.

Only one count was recorded for this clone. This chain connects TRBV6-5 to TRBJ2-7, with TRBD2 matching over 7 bases. This CDR3 contains 13 residues. Per germline, CDR1 MNHEY and CDR2 SVGAGI. Losses at the gene ends were 5 bases for V and 4 bases for J; bases not matched to a gene: 5. CDR3 residues: CASSRVSGYEQYF. CDR3 DNA: TGTGCCAGCAGTCGGGTTAGCGGGTACGAGCAGTACTTC.

The gene calls are TRBV27 and TRBJ2-3, with D perhaps TRBD2 (6 bases). Germline V gene lookup returns CDR1 MNHEY and CDR2 SMNVEV (reference sequence). V was pared by 3 bases and J by 1 base, with 11 bases between. The CDR3 sequence is 15 residues long. The CDR3 is CASSFLASGTDTQYF. The CDR3 coding sequence is TGTGCCAGCAGTTTCCTGGCTAGCGGCACAGATACGCAGTATTTT.

This CDR3 reads CASSRGPQAQETQYF. CDR3 sequence (DNA): TGCGCCAGCAGCCGTGGGCCCCAGGCACAAGAGACCCAGTACTTC. The J gene is TRBJ2-5, the V gene TRBV5-1; no firm D call. Germline CDR1 reads SGHRS; CDR2 reads YFSETQ. V lost 4 bases to trimming and J lost 2 bases, with 15 bases between them. The CDR3 covers 15 residues.

The V and J genes are TRBV7-2 and TRBJ2-5, with TRBD2 matching 15 bases. This CDR3 is 16 amino acids long. The germline gives CDR1 SGHTA, CDR2 FQGNSA. V trimming: 6 bases; J trimming: 4 bases; junction bases outside the gene matches: 6. The CDR3 DNA reads TGTGCCAGCAGACAGGGACTAGCGGGAGGCAGAGAGACCCAGTACTTC. Translated, it gives CASRQGLAGGRETQYF.

As for this clone: The junction does not match germline at one end; this may be a read error. The chain is built from TRBV7-7 and TRBJ2-7; 9 bases map to TRBD1. The germline CDR1 and CDR2 sequences are SSHAT and FNYEAQ (reference sequence). The CDR3 has 14 amino acids. The chain's CDR3 is CASSLDRGDYEQYF. CDR3 in DNA: TGTGCCAGCAGTTTAGACAGGGGGGATTACGAGCAGTACTTC.

This chain uses TRBV5-1 with TRBJ1-5; 8 bases line up with TRBD1. The CDR3 contains 15 residues. From germline, CDR1 is SGHRS and CDR2 YFSETQ. The trim removed 4 bases at V and 4 bases at J, leaving 7 bases unmatched. CDR3 sequence reads: CASSRTGMTNQPQHF. The CDR3 nucleotides read TGCGCCAGCAGCCGGACAGGGATGACGAATCAGCCCCAGCATTTT.

The chain has TRBV11-2 and TRBJ1-1; unclear D gene. The CDR3 spans 16 residues. CDR1 and CDR2 from the germline V gene are SGHAT and FQNNGV. V was trimmed by 1 base and J by 2 bases, leaving 14 bases between them. CDR3 sequence reads: CASSLAWTGINTEAFF. The CDR3 nucleotides are TGTGCCAGCAGCTTAGCTTGGACGGGAATTAACACTGAAGCTTTCTTT. The full variable domain, completed using reference TRBV11-2 and TRBJ1-1, is EAGVAQSPRYKIIEKRQSVAFWCNPISGHATLYWYQQILGQGPKLLIQFQNNGVVDDSQLPKDRFSAERLKGVDSTLKIQPAKLEDSAVYLCASSLAWTGINTEAFFGQGTRLTVV.

DNA of the CDR3: TGTGCCAGCAGCATCACCCCACGGACACAACGAATGAACACTGAAGCTTTCTTT. Translating gives CASSITPRTQRMNTEAFF. The V call is TRBV11-2, the J call TRBJ1-1; D perhaps matches TRBD1 (5 bases). V shed 5 bases and J shed 0 bases, with 22 bases lying between them. The CDR3 has 18 amino acids. Germline CDR1 is SGHAT and CDR2 is FQNNGV.

The V and J genes are TRBV19 and TRBJ1-5; 10 positions agree with TRBD1. This CDR3 is built from 17 residues. Germline V CDR1 and CDR2: LNHDA, SQIVND (reference sequence). V gave up 3 bases and J gave up 0 bases; unmatched junction bases: 5. CDR3 in DNA: TGTGCCAGTAGTATTGCTGACAGGGGGCATAGCAATCAGCCCCAGCATTTT. It specifies CASSIADRGHSNQPQHF. Full variable domain (outside the CDR3, taken from reference TRBV19 and TRBJ1-5): DGGITQSPKYLFRKEGQNVTLSCEQNLNHDAMYWYRQDPGQGLRLIYYSQIVNDFQKGDIAEGYSVSREKKESFPLTVTSAQKNPTAFYLCASSIADRGHSNQPQHFGDGTRLSIL.

The chain recombines TRBV13 with TRBJ2-7; TRBD1 matches at 9 bases. Losses at the gene ends were 6 bases for V and 1 base for J; bases not matched to a gene: 7. Germline lookup yields CDR1 PRHDT and CDR2 FYEKMQ (reference sequence). The CDR3 is made up of 15 amino acids. The CDR3, as DNA: TGTGCCAGCAGATTCAGGGGACAGGGATCCTACGAGCAGTACTTC. Protein: CASRFRGQGSYEQYF.

This sequence joins TRBV5-1 and TRBJ2-4, with 8 nucleotides matching TRBD2. V was clipped by 0 bases and J by 7 bases; unmatched bases: 3. CDR1 is SGHRS and CDR2 is YFSETQ in the germline V gene. There are 14 residues in the CDR3. In DNA form, the CDR3 reads TGCGCCAGCAGCTTGGAGGGACTAGAGAACATTCAGTACTTC. This sequence encodes CASSLEGLENIQYF.

The gene calls are TRBV28 and TRBJ2-2; D unresolved. The germline CDR1 and CDR2 sequences are MDHEN and SYDVKM. V lost 6 bases and J lost 4, with 15 bases in between. The CDR3 spans 15 residues. The CDR3 protein is CASSPIPRSTGELFF. CDR3 nucleotides: TGTGCCAGCAGCCCGATACCTCGTAGCACCGGGGAGCTGTTTTTT.

The table lists this clone with a count of one. The chain couples TRBV28 to TRBJ2-1, with D possibly being TRBD2 (6 bases). Trimming took 2 bases from V and 5 from J, leaving 22 bases between them. Germline assignment: CDR1 MDHEN and CDR2 SYDVKM. This CDR3 comprises 18 residues. The chain's CDR3 is CASSLHLVGVGGNNEQFF. CDR3 nucleotide sequence: TGTGCCAGCAGTTTACACTTAGTCGGGGTGGGAGGCAACAATGAGCAGTTCTTC.

The chain combines TRBV5-1 with TRBJ2-1; perhaps TRBD2 as D (6 bases). Germline CDR1 reads SGHRS; CDR2 reads YFSETQ. Trimming removed 3 bases from V and 4 bases from J, with 20 bases in between. The CDR3 runs to 17 residues. CDR3 nucleotide sequence: TGCGCCAGCAGCTACGGGAGCCCGGGTGGGAGTTACAATGAGCAGTTCTTC. Its protein product is CASSYGSPGGSYNEQFF. Full variable domain (outside the CDR3, taken from reference TRBV5-1 and TRBJ2-1): KAGVTQTPRYLIKTRGQQVTLSCSPISGHRSVSWYQQTPGQGLQFLFEYFSETQRNKGNFPGRFSGRQFSNSRSEMNVSTLELGDSALYLCASSYGSPGGSYNEQFFGPGTRLTVL.

The V and J genes are TRBV7-3 and TRBJ2-2; tentatively, D is TRBD2 (6 bases). Germline V gene lookup returns CDR1 SGHTA and CDR2 FQGTGA. With 5 bases removed from V and 2 bases from J, the gap between germline ends came to 15 bases. This CDR3 contains 16 residues. The CDR3 DNA reads TGTGCCAGCAGCCCCCGACTAGAACCTAACACCGGGGAGCTGTTTTTT. Translated: CASSPRLEPNTGELFF.

The gene calls are TRBV10-2 and TRBJ2-5, with a possible D match to TRBD1 (7 bases). The V gene lost 7 bases and the J gene lost 5 bases, with 17 bases spanning the gap. This CDR3 is 14 amino acids long. Germline CDR1 is WSHSY and CDR2 is SAAADI. CDR3 sequence: CASNEPRGVETQYF. For the CDR3, the DNA is TGCGCCAGCAATGAACCCAGGGGGGTGGAGACCCAGTACTTC.

This clone has a single count. The V call is TRBV5-1, the J call TRBJ2-7; 9 bases line up with TRBD1. This CDR3 is 18 amino acids long. With V trimmed by 0 bases and J by 4 bases, 14 bases remained unmatched. The germline V gene encodes CDR1 SGHRS and CDR2 YFSETQ. The CDR3 DNA sequence: TGCGCCAGCAGCTTGGCCCCCTCGGACAGGGGCTTCTATTACGAGCAGTACTTC. This codes for CASSLAPSDRGFYYEQYF.

The chain combines TRBV6-5 with TRBJ1-1, with TRBD1 identical over 7 bases. The CDR3 runs 13 residues. In germline, CDR1 is MNHEY, CDR2 SVGAGI. V lost 6 bases and J lost 5; bases outside the gene matches: 6. The CDR3 region has the DNA TGTGCCAGCAGGGAGGCAGGGGGGACTGAAGCTTTCTTT. Translating gives CASREAGGTEAFF.

J is TRBJ1-4 and V is TRBV21-1; the table's TRBD1 call for D was not verified on the DNA. TRBV21-1 is noted as a pseudogene. This CDR3 has 15 amino acids. The CDR3 reads CATTTGDPTNEKLFF. The CDR3, as DNA: TGTGCCACTACGACAGGGGACCCAACTAATGAAAAACTGTTTTTT.

This chain connects TRBV7-2 to TRBJ2-2, with D possibly matching TRBD1 (5 bases). V was pared by 3 bases and J by 9 bases, with 11 bases between. The CDR3 sequence is 13 residues long. Germline V gene data show CDR1 as SGHTA and CDR2 as FQGNSA. The CDR3 sequence is CASSLVHRWELFF. Written as DNA, the CDR3 is TGTGCCAGCAGCTTGGTCCACAGGTGGGAGCTGTTTTTT.

The V call is TRBV5-4, the J call TRBJ2-3, with 11 bases that match TRBD2. After removal of 5 bases from V and 1 base from J, the junction contained 3 bases not matched to a gene. This CDR3 has 15 amino acids. Per the germline V gene, CDR1 is SGHNT and CDR2 is YYREEE (reference sequence). In nucleotides, the CDR3 is TGTGCCAGCAGGTCACTAGCGGGAGGCACAGATACGCAGTATTTT. Its protein is CASRSLAGGTDTQYF.

The chain couples TRBV7-2 to TRBJ2-3, with a possible D match to TRBD1 (5 bases). Trimming left V 3 bases short and J 3 bases short, with 7 bases between. The length of the CDR3 is 13 residues. CDR1 is SGHTA and CDR2 is FQGNSA in the germline V gene. CDR3 amino acids: CASSFKGTDTQYF. CDR3 coding DNA: TGTGCCAGCAGCTTCAAGGGGACAGATACGCAGTATTTT.

This clone came up once. The rearrangement links TRBV27 to TRBJ2-2, with 10 bases identical to TRBD2. The V gene's germline CDR1 is MNHEY and CDR2 SMNVEV (reference sequence). This CDR3 spans 16 amino acids. V lost 9 bases, J lost 5 bases, and 12 bases stayed unmatched. CDR3 residues: CARPPRVAGGTGELFF. CDR3 in DNA: TGTGCCAGACCCCCGAGAGTAGCGGGAGGAACCGGGGAGCTGTTTTTT.

About this clone itself: Other DNA variants within this sample encode the same CDR3. This rearrangement joins TRBV7-2 to TRBJ1-2; 9 bases align to TRBD1. The CDR3 is made up of 13 amino acids. Germline loops: CDR1 SGHTA, CDR2 FQGNSA. V lost 5 bases and J lost 8; bases outside the gene matches: 6. The CDR3 region is CASSMGQGYGYTF. CDR3 in DNA: TGTGCCAGCAGCATGGGACAGGGCTACGGCTACACCTTC.

This clone was recorded once. The chain's CDR3 is CASRGGRVETQYF. Written as DNA, the CDR3 is TGTGCCAGCAGGGGCGGGAGGGTAGAGACCCAGTACTTC. The chain joins TRBV2 to TRBJ2-5, with 9 bases that match TRBD2. V dropped 6 bases and J dropped 4; count of bases not matched to a gene: 3. The CDR3 consists of 13 residues. Per the germline V gene, CDR1 is SNHLY and CDR2 is FYNNEI. The full variable domain, completed using reference TRBV2 and TRBJ2-5, is EPEVTQTPSHQVTQMGQEVILRCVPISNHLYFYWYRQILGQKVEFLVSFYNNEISEKSEIFDDQFSVERPDGSNFTLKIRSTKLEDSAMYFCASRGGRVETQYFGPGTRLLVL.